These 13 T cell receptor beta chains came from one sample sequenced in a study of cytomegalovirus exposure and HLA in healthy donors. PCR employed 60 Vbeta and 13 Jbeta primers. Generated by immunoSEQ multiplex PCR, the TCRdb table keeps only in-frame clones and is missing some. The sample yields roughly 65,000 clones, around three quarters seen once. Sequencing was done on a sample of PBMCs. The receptors here all came from a woman in her twenties or thirties in good health and CMV-seronegative.

The genes are TRBV15 and TRBJ1-1; D may be TRBD1 (5 bases). Trimming took 3 bases from V and 2 from J, leaving 7 bases between them. CDR1 LNHNV and CDR2 YYDKDF come from the germline V gene (reference sequence). This CDR3 is built from 13 residues. The CDR3 spells CATSSRANTEAFF. The CDR3 nucleotides are TGTGCCACCAGCAGCAGGGCTAACACTGAAGCTTTCTTT.

The CDR3 sequence: CASSPSGWQGGDTQYF. The CDR3 nucleotides read TGTGCCAGCAGCCCGAGCGGATGGCAGGGGGGAGATACGCAGTATTTT. The chain uses TRBV9 and TRBJ2-3; TRBD1 might be the D (7 bases). Germline-derived CDR1 and CDR2 are SGDLS and YYNGEE. V was shortened by 4 bases and J by 5 bases, with 20 bases between the two germline ends. The CDR3 extends over 16 amino acids.

V gene TRBV4-3 combines with J gene TRBJ2-3, with 7 bases matching TRBD2. CDR1 and CDR2 from the germline V gene are LGHNA and YSLEER. The CDR3 has 16 residues. V lost 0 bases and J lost 4; bases outside the gene matches: 7. CDR3 DNA sequence: TGCGCCAGCAGCCAAGATAAGGGACTATCTTCAGATACGCAGTATTTT. The encoded protein is CASSQDKGLSSDTQYF.

This sequence joins TRBV29-1 and TRBJ1-5, with 7 bases aligning to TRBD1. CDR3 length: 13 residues. With 4 bases clipped from V and 4 bases from J, the junction kept 4 bases outside the gene matches. Germline V gene sequence: CDR1 SQVTM, CDR2 ANQGSEA. The CDR3 coding sequence is TGCAGCGTTGGCGGACAGGAGAATCAGCCCCAGCATTTT. Translation: CSVGGQENQPQHF.

V gene TRBV30 combines with J gene TRBJ2-1; TRBD2 is a possible D gene (6 bases). V lost 8 bases to trimming and J lost 5 bases, with 22 bases between them. CDR3 length: 15 residues. Germline CDR1 is GTSNPN and CDR2 is SVGIG (reference sequence). CDR3 DNA sequence: TGTGCCCGGACCGAATACGGGACTCGCAACAATGAGCAGTTCTTC. This codes for CARTEYGTRNNEQFF.

CDR3 coding DNA: TGTGCCAGCAGCTTGCCCAGCGGGGGGGCACTTTTGAATGAGCAGTTCTTC. Its protein is CASSLPSGGALLNEQFF. The chain recombines TRBV5-4 with TRBJ2-1; TRBD2 matches 10 bases. V shed 1 base and J 7 bases; nucleotides not matched to a gene: 11. Germline V lookup: CDR1 SGHNT, CDR2 YYREEE (reference sequence). This CDR3 has 17 amino acids.

The chain carries TRBV2 and TRBJ2-7; 7 bases map to TRBD1. The germline V gene has CDR1 SNHLY and CDR2 FYNNEI. V gave up 9 bases and J gave up 6 bases; unmatched junction bases: 11. The CDR3 loop spans 13 amino acids. Here the CDR3 reads CASRDREAGEQYF. CDR3 bases: TGTGCCAGTAGGGACAGAGAGGCTGGCGAGCAGTACTTC. Filled out from reference TRBV2 and TRBJ2-7, the complete variable domain reads EPEVTQTPSHQVTQMGQEVILRCVPISNHLYFYWYRQILGQKVEFLVSFYNNEISEKSEIFDDQFSVERPDGSNFTLKIRSTKLEDSAMYFCASRDREAGEQYFGPGTRLTVT.

This clone was seen a handful of times. This sequence joins TRBV2 and TRBJ1-1; 7 nucleotides agree with TRBD1. Germline V gives CDR1 SNHLY, CDR2 FYNNEI. This CDR3 region has 13 residues. CDR3 in amino acids: CATRGGGLTEAFF. CDR3 nucleotide sequence: TGTGCTACCCGTGGAGGGGGCCTTACTGAAGCTTTCTTT.

The chain links TRBV5-8 to TRBJ1-6, with D perhaps TRBD1 (5 bases). V lost 1 base to trimming and J lost 8 bases, with 13 bases between them. CDR1 is SGHTS and CDR2 is YDEGEE in the germline V gene. This CDR3 spans 15 amino acids. Written as DNA, the CDR3 is TGTGCCAGCAGCTTGACGGGCAGGGCCTATTCACCCCTCCACTTT. Protein product: CASSLTGRAYSPLHF.

By proportion, this clone is medium-sized. The gene calls are TRBV28 and TRBJ1-4; possibly TRBD1 for D (6 bases). CDR1 is MDHEN and CDR2 is SYDVKM in the germline V gene. The CDR3 is made up of 17 amino acids. V was cut by 7 bases and J by 11 bases, with 29 bases left in between. The CDR3 protein is CASNPQGSDGGWGKLFF. The CDR3 DNA follows: TGTGCCAGCAATCCCCAGGGGAGTGATGGAGGTTGGGGGAAACTGTTTTTT.

This sequence joins TRBV6-5 and TRBJ1-1; 11 bases are a match to TRBD1. Trimming took 8 bases from V and 5 from J; bases not matched to a gene: 7. Germline V CDR1 and CDR2: MNHEY, SVGAGI. This CDR3 has 14 residues. The CDR3 loop is CASQRDRGETEAFF. Here the CDR3 DNA reads TGTGCCAGCCAACGGGACAGGGGGGAGACTGAAGCTTTCTTT.

The V call is TRBV7-8, the J call TRBJ2-1; 9 nucleotides agree with TRBD2. With V trimmed by 5 bases and J by 9 bases, 14 bases remained unmatched. The V gene's germline CDR1 is SGHVS and CDR2 FQNEAQ. CDR3 length: 16 residues. The CDR3 loop is CASSLVSGGPGIEQFF. In DNA, the CDR3 is TGTGCCAGCAGCCTCGTGAGCGGGGGGCCCGGCATTGAGCAGTTCTTC.

This clone was counted once. The chain recombines TRBV9 with TRBJ2-1; the D is unclear. Germline lookup yields CDR1 SGDLS and CDR2 YYNGEE. This CDR3 contains 15 residues. The V end was cut by 0 bases, the J end by 4 bases, with 11 bases between. The CDR3 sequence is CASSVGEWAYNEQFF. Written as DNA, the CDR3 is TGTGCCAGCAGCGTAGGAGAGTGGGCTTACAATGAGCAGTTCTTC.